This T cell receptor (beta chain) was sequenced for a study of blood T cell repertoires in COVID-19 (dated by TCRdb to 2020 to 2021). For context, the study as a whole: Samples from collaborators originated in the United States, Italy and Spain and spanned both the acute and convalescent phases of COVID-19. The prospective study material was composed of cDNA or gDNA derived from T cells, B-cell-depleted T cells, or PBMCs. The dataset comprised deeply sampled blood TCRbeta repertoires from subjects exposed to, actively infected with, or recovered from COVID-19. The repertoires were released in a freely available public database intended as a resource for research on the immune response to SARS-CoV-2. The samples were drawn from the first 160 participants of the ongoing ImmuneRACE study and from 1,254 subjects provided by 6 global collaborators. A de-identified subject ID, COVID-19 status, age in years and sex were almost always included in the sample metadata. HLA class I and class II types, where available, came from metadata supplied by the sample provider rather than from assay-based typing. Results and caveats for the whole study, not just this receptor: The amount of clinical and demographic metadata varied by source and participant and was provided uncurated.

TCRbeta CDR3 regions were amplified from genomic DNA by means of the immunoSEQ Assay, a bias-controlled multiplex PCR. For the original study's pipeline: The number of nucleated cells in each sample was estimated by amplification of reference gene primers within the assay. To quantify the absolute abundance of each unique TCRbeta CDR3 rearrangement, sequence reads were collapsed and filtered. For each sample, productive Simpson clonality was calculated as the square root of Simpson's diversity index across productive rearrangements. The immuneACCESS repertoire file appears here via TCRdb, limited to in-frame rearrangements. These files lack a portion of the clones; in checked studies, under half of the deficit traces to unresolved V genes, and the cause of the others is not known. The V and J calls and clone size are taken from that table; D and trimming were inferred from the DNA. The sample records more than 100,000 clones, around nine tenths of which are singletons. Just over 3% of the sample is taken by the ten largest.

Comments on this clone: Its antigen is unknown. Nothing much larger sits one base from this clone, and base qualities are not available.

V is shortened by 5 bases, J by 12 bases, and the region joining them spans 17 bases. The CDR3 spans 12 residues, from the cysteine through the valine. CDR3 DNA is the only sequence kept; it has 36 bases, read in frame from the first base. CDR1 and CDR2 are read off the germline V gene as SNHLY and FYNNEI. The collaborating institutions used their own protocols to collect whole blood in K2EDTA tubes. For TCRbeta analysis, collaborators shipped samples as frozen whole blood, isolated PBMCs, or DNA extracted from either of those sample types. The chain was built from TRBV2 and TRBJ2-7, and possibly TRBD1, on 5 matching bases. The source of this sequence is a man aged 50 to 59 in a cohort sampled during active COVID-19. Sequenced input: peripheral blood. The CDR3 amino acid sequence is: CASSRQQSARYV. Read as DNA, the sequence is TGTGCCAGCAGTCGACAGCAGTCGGCACGGTACGTC.